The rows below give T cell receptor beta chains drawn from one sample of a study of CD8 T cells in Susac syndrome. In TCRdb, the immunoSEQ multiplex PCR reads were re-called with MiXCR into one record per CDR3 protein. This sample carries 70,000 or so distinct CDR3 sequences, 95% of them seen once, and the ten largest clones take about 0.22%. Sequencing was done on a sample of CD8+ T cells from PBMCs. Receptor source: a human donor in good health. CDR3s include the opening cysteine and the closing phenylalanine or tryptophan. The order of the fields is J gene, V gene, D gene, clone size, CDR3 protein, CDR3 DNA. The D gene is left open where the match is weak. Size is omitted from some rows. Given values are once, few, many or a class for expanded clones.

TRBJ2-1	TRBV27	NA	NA	CASSLLNNEQFF	TGTGCCAGCAGTTTATTAAACAATGAGCAGTTCTTC
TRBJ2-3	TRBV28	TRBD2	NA	CASNLVRGGPTDTQYF	TGTGCCAGCAACCTTGTACGCGGGGGGCCCACAGATACGCAGTATTTT
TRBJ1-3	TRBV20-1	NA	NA	CSARDETAGTGNTIYF	TGCAGTGCTAGAGACGAGACAGCCGGGACTGGAAACACCATATATTTT
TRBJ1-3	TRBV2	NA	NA	CASIPGAGHNSGNTIYF	TGTGCCAGCATCCCAGGGGCGGGACACAACTCTGGAAACACCATATATTTT
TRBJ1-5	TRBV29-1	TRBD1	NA	CSVGTGNNQPQHF	TGCAGCGTCGGGACAGGGAACAATCAGCCCCAGCATTTT
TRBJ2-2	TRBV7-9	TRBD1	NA	CASSSGTAYTGELFF	TGTGCCAGCAGCTCCGGGACAGCCTACACCGGGGAGCTGTTTTTT
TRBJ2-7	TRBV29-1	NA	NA	CSASTESYEQYF	TGCAGCGCCTCGACAGAGTCCTACGAGCAGTACTTC
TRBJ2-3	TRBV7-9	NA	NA	CASIPYGTRDFTDTQYF	TGTGCCAGCATCCCCTATGGCACCCGGGACTTCACAGATACGCAGTATTTT
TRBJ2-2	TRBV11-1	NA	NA	CASSLVSGTSNGELFF	TGTGCCAGCAGCTTAGTTTCGGGGACTTCTAACGGGGAGCTGTTTTTT
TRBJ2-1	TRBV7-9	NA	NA	CASSLQLGDEQFF	TGTGCCAGCAGCTTACAACTAGGGGATGAGCAGTTCTTC
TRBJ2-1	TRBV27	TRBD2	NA	CASSFSTSGGEEQFF	TGTGCCAGCAGTTTCTCAACTAGCGGGGGGGAGGAGCAGTTCTTC
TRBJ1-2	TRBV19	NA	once	CASSIPPAGHGYTF	TGTGCCAGTAGTATCCCCCCGGCAGGGCATGGCTACACCTTC
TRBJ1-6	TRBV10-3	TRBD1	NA	CAISDLTGLNSPLHF	TGTGCCATCAGTGACCTGACAGGGCTTAATTCACCCCTCCACTTT
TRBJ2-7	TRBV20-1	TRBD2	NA	CSARVPSWGGGALEQYF	TGCAGTGCTAGAGTTCCATCGTGGGGCGGGGGGGCCCTCGAGCAGTACTTC
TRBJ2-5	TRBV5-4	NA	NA	CASSLPPEETQYF	TGTGCCAGCAGCCTCCCTCCAGAAGAGACCCAGTACTTC
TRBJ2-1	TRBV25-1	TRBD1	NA	CASSDPGQGKDEQFF	TGTGCCAGCAGCGACCCGGGACAGGGAAAGGATGAGCAGTTCTTC
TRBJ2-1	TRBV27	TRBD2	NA	CASSLFLAGDNEQFF	TGTGCCAGCAGTTTATTTCTAGCGGGGGACAATGAGCAGTTCTTC
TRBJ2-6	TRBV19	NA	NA	CASSMFSGANVLTF	TGTGCCAGTAGTATGTTCTCTGGGGCCAACGTCCTGACTTTC
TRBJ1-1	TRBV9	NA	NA	CARSVVMKEFADTEAFF	TGTGCCAGAAGCGTAGTTATGAAGGAGTTCGCAGACACTGAAGCTTTCTTT
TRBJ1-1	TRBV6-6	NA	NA	CASSAGTVTEAFF	TGTGCCAGCAGTGCCGGGACTGTCACTGAAGCTTTCTTT
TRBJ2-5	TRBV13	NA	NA	CASSSRQPKETQYF	TGTGCCAGCAGCTCAAGACAGCCCAAGGAGACCCAGTACTTC
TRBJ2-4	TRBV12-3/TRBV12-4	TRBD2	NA	CASSGTSGPNIQYF	TGTGCCAGCAGTGGGACTAGCGGCCCAAACATTCAGTACTTC
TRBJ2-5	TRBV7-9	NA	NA	CAGGTSYQETQYF	TGTGCCGGCGGGACATCTTACCAAGAGACCCAGTACTTC
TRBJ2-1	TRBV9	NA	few	CASSGGPYNEQFF	TGTGCCAGCAGCGGGGGGCCATACAATGAGCAGTTCTTC
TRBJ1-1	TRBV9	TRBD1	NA	CASSVAGQGGNTEAFF	TGTGCCAGCAGCGTAGCGGGACAGGGGGGGAACACTGAAGCTTTCTTT
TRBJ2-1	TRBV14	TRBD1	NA	CASSQSGQGLYNEQFF	TGTGCCAGCAGCCAAAGCGGACAGGGGCTCTACAATGAGCAGTTCTTC
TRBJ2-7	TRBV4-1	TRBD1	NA	CASSQGQGASSYEQYF	TGCGCCAGCAGCCAGGGACAGGGGGCCAGCTCCTACGAGCAGTACTTC
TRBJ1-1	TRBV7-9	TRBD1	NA	CASNPGTANTEAFF	TGTGCCAGCAACCCCGGGACAGCGAACACTGAAGCTTTCTTT
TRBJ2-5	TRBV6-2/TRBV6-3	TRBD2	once	CASSYLRTTGTSEETQYF	TGTGCCAGCAGTTACCTGCGCACCACTGGGACTAGCGAAGAGACCCAGTACTTC
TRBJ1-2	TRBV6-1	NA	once	CASLQGPPNYGYTF	TGTGCCAGCCTACAGGGCCCGCCTAACTATGGCTACACCTTC
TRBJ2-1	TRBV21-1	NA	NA	CASSKRIPERNNEQFF	TGTGCCAGCAGCAAAAGGATCCCAGAGCGAAACAATGAGCAGTTCTTC
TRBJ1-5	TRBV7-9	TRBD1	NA	CASRGQGLNQPQHF	TGTGCCAGCAGAGGACAGGGGCTAAATCAGCCCCAGCATTTT
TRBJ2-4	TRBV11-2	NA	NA	CASSNPSPKNIQYF	TGTGCCAGCAGCAACCCTTCCCCGAAAAACATTCAGTACTTC
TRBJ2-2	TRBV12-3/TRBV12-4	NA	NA	CASTHPTGELFF	TGTGCCAGCACCCACCCCACCGGGGAGCTGTTTTTT
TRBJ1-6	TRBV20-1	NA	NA	CSARDPQDGPYSPLHF	TGCAGTGCTAGAGATCCGCAGGACGGTCCATATTCACCCCTCCACTTT
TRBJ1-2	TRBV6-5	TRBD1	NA	CASSYLEGAGYGYTF	TGTGCCAGCAGTTACTTGGAGGGGGCAGGGTATGGCTACACCTTC
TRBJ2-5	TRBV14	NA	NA	CASSAAAAAGQETQYF	TGTGCCAGCAGCGCGGCGGCCGCAGCAGGACAAGAGACCCAGTACTTC
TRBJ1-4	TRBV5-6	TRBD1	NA	CASSWTGDEKLFF	TGTGCCAGCAGCTGGACAGGGGACGAAAAACTGTTTTTT
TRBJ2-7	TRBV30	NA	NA	CAWSGTEYEQYF	TGTGCCTGGAGTGGGACAGAATACGAGCAGTACTTC
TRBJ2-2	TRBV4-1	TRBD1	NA	CAVRGPNTGELFF	TGCGCCGTCAGGGGGCCGAACACCGGGGAGCTGTTTTTT
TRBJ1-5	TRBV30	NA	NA	CAWSPAQGINQPQHF	TGTGCCTGGAGTCCAGCGCAGGGCATCAATCAGCCCCAGCATTTT
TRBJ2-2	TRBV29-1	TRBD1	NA	CSGQGTGELFF	TGCAGCGGACAGGGGACCGGGGAGCTGTTTTTT
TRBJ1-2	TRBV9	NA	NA	CASSVGGQGINYGYTF	TGTGCCAGCAGCGTAGGAGGGCAGGGAATTAACTATGGCTACACCTTC